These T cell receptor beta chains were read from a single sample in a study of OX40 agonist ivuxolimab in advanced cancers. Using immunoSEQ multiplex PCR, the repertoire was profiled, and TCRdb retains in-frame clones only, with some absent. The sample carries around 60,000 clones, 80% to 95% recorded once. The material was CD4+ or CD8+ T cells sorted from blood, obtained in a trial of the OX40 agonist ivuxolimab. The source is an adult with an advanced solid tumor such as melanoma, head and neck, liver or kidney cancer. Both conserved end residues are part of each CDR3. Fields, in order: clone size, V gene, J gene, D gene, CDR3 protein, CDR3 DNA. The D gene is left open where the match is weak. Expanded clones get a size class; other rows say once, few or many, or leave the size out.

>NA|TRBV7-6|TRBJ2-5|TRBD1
CASSPTGAGWTQYF
TGTGCCAGCAGCCCCACAGGGGCAGGGTGGACCCAGTACTTC
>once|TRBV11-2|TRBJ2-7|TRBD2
CASSLVGLPGLKSAEQYF
TGTGCCAGCAGCTTAGTTGGGCTACCGGGACTAAAGTCGGCTGAGCAGTACTTC
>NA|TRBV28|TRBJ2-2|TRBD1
CASSPDRVTLFF
TGTGCCAGCAGCCCGGACAGGGTAACGCTGTTTTTT
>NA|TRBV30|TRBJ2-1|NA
CASETDSSYNEQFF
TGTGCCTCAGAGACCGATAGCTCCTACAATGAGCAGTTCTTC
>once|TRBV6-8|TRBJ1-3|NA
CAPGAVSGNTIYF
TGTGCCCCCGGGGCAGTTTCTGGAAACACCATATATTTT
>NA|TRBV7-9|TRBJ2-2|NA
CASSSDWGTGELFF
TGTGCCAGCAGCTCTGATTGGGGGACCGGGGAGCTGTTTTTT
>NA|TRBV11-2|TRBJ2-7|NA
CASSLGPGLAGEQYF
TGTGCCAGCAGCTTAGGGCCTGGGCTAGCTGGCGAGCAGTACTTC
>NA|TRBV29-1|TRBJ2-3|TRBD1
CSVEEGFYEGTGSTDTQYF
TGCAGCGTTGAAGAGGGGTTCTACGAGGGGACAGGTAGCACAGATACGCAGTATTTT
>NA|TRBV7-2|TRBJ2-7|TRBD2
CASSPRPGLAGVSSYEQYF
TGTGCCAGCAGCCCCCGCCCCGGACTAGCGGGAGTTAGTTCGTACGAGCAGTACTTC
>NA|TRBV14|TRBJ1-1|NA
CASSQFRQVGRKGTEAFF
TGTGCCAGCAGCCAATTTAGACAGGTCGGTAGGAAAGGCACTGAAGCTTTCTTT
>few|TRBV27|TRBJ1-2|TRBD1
CASSLSGQGYGYTF
TGTGCCAGCAGTTTATCGGGACAGGGCTATGGCTACACCTTC
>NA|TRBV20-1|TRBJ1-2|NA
CSALGGDGYTF
TGCAGTGCTCTGGGGGGCGATGGCTACACCTTC
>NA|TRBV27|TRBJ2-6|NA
CASCEGIITGANVLTF
TGTGCCAGCTGCGAGGGGATAATTACTGGGGCCAACGTCCTGACTTTC
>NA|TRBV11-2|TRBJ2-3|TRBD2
CASSPGTSGFLTDTQYF
TGTGCCAGCAGCCCCGGGACTAGCGGGTTCCTCACAGATACGCAGTATTTT
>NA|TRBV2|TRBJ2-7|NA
CASSVYRESYEQYF
TGTGCCAGCAGTGTATACAGAGAATCCTACGAGCAGTACTTC
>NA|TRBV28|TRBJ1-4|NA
CASSPVGAGEKLFF
TGTGCCAGCAGTCCCGTGGGGGCGGGGGAAAAACTGTTTTTT
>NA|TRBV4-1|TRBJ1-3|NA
CASSQATGSGNTIYF
TGCGCCAGCAGCCAAGCGACGGGCTCTGGAAACACCATATATTTT
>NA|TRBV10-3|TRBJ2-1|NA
CAISERAGGPLNEQFF
TGTGCCATCAGTGAGAGGGCGGGTGGCCCCCTCAATGAGCAGTTCTTC